This T cell receptor beta chain was observed in a study of T cell responses to AZD1222 COVID-19 vaccine. Only in-frame clones appear in the TCRdb table, and some are missing; sequencing was by immunoSEQ multiplex PCR. The repertoire consists of about 93,000 clones, with around 89% occurring once and the leading ten covering roughly 2.7%. V lost 5 bases, J lost 5 bases, and 12 bases stayed unmatched. This CDR3 spans 16 amino acids. Germline V gene sequence: CDR1 SGHTA, CDR2 FQGTGA. The sequencing here drew on peripheral blood, taken 28 days after the second AZD1222 dose. The chain has TRBV7-3 and TRBJ2-7, with 10 bases identical to TRBD2. The clonotype originates from an adult who received the AZD1222 COVID-19 vaccine. CDR3 protein: CASSLDSSGSWNEQYF. CDR3 coding DNA: TGTGCCAGCAGCCTAGACTCTAGCGGGAGCTGGAACGAGCAGTACTTC.